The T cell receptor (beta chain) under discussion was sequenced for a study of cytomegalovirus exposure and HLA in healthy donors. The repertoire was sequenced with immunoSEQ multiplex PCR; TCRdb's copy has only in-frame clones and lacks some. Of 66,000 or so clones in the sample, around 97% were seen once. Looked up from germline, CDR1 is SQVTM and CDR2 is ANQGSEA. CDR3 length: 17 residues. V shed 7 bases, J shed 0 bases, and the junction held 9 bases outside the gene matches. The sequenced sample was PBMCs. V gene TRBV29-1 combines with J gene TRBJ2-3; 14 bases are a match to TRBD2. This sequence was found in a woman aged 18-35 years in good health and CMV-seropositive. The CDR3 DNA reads TGCAGCGGACGGGGGACTAGCGGGGGCACTAGCACAGATACGCAGTATTTT. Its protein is CSGRGTSGGTSTDTQYF.